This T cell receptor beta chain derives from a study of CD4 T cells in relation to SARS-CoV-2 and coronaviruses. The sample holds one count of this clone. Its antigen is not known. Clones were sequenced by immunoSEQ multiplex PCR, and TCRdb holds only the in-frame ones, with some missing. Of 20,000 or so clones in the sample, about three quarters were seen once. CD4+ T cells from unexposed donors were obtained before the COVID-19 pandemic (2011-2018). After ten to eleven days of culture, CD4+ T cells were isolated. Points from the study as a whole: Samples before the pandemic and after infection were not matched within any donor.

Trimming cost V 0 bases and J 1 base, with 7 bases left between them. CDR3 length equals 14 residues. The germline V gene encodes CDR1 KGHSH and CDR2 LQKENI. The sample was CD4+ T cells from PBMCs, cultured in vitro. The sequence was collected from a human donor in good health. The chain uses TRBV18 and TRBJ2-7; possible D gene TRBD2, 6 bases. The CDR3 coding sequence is TGTGCCAGCTCACCACCCGGGAGATCCTACGAGCAGTACTTC. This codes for CASSPPGRSYEQYF.